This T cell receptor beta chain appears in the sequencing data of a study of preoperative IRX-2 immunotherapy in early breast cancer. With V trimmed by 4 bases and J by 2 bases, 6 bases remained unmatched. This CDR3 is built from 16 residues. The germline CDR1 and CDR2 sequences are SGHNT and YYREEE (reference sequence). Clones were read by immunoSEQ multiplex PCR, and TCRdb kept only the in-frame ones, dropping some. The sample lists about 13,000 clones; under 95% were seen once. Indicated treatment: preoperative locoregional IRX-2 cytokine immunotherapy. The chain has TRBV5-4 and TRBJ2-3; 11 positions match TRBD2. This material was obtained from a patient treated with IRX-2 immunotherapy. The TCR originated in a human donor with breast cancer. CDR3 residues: CASSQLAGGHTDTQYF. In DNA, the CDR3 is TGTGCCAGCAGCCAGCTAGCGGGGGGCCACACAGATACGCAGTATTTT. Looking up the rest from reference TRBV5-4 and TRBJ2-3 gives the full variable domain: ETGVTQSPTHLIKTRGQQVTLRCSSQSGHNTVSWYQQALGQGPQFIFQYYREEENGRGNFPPRFSGLQFPNYSSELNVNALELDDSALYLCASSQLAGGHTDTQYFGPGTRLTVL.